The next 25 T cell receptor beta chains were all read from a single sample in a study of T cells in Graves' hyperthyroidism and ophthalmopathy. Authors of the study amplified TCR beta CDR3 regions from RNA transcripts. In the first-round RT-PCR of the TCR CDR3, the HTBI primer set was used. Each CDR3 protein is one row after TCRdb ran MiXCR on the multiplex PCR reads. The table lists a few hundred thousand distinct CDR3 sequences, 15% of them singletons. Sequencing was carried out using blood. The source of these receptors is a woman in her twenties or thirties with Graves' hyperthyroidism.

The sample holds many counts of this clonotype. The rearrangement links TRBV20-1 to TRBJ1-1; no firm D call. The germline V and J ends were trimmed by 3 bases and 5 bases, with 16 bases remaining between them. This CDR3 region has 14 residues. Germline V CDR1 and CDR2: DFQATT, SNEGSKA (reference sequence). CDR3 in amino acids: CSASPMGSRTEAFF. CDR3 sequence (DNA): TGCAGTGCTAGCCCTATGGGCAGTAGAACTGAAGCTTTCTTT.

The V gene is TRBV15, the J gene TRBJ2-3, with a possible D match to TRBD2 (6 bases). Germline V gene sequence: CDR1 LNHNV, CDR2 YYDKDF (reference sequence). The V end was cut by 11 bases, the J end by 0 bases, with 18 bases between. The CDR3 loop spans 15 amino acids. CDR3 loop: CAAHPSRGSTDTQYF. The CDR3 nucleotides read TGTGCCGCCCACCCTTCGCGGGGAAGCACAGATACGCAGTATTTT.

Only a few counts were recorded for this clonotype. CDR3 loop: CASSPQGRDQPQHF. The CDR3 coding sequence is TGTGCCAGCTCACCACAGGGGAGGGATCAGCCCCAGCATTTT. The chain combines TRBV18 with TRBJ1-5; tentatively, D is TRBD1 (5 bases). V was clipped by 1 base and J by 5 bases, with 9 bases between them. The CDR3 is made up of 14 amino acids. Germline CDR1 and CDR2: KGHSH and LQKENI.

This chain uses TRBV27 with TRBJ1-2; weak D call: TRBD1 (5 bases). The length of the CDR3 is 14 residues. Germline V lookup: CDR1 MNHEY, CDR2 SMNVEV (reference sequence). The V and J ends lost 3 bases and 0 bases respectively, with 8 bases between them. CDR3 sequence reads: CASSFLGANYGYTF. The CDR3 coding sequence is TGTGCCAGCAGTTTTTTAGGGGCTAACTATGGCTACACCTTC.

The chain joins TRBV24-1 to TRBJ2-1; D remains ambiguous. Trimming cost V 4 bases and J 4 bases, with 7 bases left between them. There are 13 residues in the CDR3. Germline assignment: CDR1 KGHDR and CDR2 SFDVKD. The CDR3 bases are TGTGCCACCAGTGAGCGCGATTACAATGAGCAGTTCTTC. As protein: CATSERDYNEQFF.

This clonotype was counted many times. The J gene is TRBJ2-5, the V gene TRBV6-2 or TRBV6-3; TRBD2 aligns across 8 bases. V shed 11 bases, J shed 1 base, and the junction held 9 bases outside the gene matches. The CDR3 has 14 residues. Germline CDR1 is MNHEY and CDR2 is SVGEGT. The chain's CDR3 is CACHSGKFQETQYF. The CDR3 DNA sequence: TGTGCCTGCCATAGCGGGAAATTCCAAGAGACCCAGTACTTC.

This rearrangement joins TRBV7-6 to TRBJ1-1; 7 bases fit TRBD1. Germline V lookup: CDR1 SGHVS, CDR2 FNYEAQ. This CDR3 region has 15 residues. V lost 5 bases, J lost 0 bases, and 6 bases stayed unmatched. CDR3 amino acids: CASSTITGVNTEAFF. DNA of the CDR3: TGTGCCAGCAGCACTATTACAGGGGTGAACACTGAAGCTTTCTTT.

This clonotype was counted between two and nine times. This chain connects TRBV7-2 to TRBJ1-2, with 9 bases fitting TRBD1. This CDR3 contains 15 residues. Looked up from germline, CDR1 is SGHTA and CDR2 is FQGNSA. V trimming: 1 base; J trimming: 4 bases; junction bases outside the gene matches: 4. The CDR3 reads CASSLGQGEVYGYTF. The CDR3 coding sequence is TGTGCCAGCAGCTTAGGACAGGGGGAGGTCTATGGCTACACCTTC.

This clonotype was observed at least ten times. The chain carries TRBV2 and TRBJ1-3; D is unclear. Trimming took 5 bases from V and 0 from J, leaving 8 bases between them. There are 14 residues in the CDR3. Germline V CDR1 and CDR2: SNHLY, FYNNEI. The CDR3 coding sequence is TGTGCCAGCAGTTTCGGCAGCTCTGGAAACACCATATATTTT. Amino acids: CASSFGSSGNTIYF.

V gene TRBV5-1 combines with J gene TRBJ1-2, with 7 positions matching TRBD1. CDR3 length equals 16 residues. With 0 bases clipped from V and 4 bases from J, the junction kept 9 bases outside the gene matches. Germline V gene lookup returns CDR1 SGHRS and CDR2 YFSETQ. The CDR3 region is CASSLGDRAQLYGYTF. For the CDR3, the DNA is TGCGCCAGCAGCTTGGGTGACAGGGCCCAACTCTATGGCTACACCTTC.

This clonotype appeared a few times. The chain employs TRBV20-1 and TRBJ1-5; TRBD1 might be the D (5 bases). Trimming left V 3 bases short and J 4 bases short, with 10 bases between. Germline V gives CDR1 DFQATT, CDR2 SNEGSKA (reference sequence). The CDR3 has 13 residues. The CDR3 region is CSASLGLNQPQHF. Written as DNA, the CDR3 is TGCAGTGCTAGTCTGGGGCTAAATCAGCCCCAGCATTTT.

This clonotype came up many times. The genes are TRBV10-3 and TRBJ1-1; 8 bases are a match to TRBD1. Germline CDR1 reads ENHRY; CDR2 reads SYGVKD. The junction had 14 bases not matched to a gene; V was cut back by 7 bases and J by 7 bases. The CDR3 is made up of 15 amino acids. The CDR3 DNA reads TGTGCCATCAAGCCCGCGACAGGGGAAGGGTATGAAGCTTTCTTT. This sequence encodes CAIKPATGEGYEAFF.

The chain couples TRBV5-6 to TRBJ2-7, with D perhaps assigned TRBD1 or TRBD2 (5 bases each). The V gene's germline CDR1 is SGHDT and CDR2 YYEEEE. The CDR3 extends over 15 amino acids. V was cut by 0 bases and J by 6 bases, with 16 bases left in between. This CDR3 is CASSLETTGAGEQYF. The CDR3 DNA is TGTGCCAGCAGCTTGGAGACTACAGGAGCTGGCGAGCAGTACTTC.

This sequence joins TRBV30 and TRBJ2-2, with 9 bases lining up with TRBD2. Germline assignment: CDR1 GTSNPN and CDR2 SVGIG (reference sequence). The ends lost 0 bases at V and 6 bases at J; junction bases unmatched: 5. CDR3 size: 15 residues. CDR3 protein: CAWSVQREVAGELFF. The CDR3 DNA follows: TGTGCCTGGAGTGTACAGCGGGAGGTGGCCGGGGAGCTGTTTTTT.

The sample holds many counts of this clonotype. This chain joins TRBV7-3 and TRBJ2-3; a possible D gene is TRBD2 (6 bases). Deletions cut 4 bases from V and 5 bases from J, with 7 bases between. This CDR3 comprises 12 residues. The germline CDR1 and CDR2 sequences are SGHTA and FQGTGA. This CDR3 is CASSSGLDTQYF. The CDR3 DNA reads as TGTGCCAGCAGCTCGGGACTAGATACGCAGTATTTT.

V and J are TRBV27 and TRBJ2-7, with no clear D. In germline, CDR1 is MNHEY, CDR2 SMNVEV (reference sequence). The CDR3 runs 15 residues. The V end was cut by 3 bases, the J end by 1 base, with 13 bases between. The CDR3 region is CASSFHGLGSYEQYF. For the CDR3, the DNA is TGTGCCAGCAGTTTCCACGGATTGGGATCCTACGAGCAGTACTTC.

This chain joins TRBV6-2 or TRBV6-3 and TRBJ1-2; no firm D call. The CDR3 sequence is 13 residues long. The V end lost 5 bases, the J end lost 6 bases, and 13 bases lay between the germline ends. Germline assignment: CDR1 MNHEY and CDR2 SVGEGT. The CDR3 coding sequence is TGTGCCAGCAGTAACAGCCGGGGTGATGGCTACACCTTC. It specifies CASSNSRGDGYTF.

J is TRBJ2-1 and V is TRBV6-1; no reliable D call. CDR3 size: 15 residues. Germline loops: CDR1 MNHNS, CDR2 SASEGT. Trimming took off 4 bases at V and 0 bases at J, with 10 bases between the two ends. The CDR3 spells CASSAISDSYNEQFF. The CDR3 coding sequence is TGTGCCAGCAGTGCCATCTCAGACTCCTACAATGAGCAGTTCTTC.

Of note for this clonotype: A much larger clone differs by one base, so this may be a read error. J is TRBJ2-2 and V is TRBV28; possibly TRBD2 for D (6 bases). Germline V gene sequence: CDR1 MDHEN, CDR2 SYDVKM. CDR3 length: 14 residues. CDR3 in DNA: TGTGCCTGCATGAGGGGCGCGAACACCGGGGGGCTGTTTTTT. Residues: CACMRGANTGGLFF.

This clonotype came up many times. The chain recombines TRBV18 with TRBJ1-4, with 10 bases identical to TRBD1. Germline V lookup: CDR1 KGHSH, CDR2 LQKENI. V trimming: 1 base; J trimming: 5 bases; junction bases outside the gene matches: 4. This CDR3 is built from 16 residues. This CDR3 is CASSPRPGQGNEKLFF. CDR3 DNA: TGTGCCAGCTCACCACGACCGGGACAGGGGAATGAAAAACTGTTTTTT.

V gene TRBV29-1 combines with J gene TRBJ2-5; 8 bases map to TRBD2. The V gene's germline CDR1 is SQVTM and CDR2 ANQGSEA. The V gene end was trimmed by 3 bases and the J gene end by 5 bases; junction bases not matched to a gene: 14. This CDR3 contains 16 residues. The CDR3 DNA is TGCAGCGTTGAGGACCCCATGATGGGACTAGGGGAGACCCAGTACTTC. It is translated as CSVEDPMMGLGETQYF.

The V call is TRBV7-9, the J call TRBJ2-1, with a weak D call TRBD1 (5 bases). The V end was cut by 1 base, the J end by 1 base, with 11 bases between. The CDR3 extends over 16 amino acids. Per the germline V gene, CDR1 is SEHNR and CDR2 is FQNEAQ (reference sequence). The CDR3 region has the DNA TGTGCCAGCAGCTTAGTGACAGCCAGATCCTACAATGAGCAGTTCTTC. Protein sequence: CASSLVTARSYNEQFF.

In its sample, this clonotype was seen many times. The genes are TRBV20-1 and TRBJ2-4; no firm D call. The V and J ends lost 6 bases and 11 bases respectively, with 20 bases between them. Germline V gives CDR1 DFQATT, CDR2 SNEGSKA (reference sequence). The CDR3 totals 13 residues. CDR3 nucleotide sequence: TGCAGTGCCGCCCTGCCTCAATCGTTCGTTCAGTACTTC. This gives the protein CSAALPQSFVQYF.

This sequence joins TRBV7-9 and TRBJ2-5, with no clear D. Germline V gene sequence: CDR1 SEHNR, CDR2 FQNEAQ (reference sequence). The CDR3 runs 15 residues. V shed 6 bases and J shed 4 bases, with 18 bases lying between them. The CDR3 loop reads CASSAPESPGETQYF. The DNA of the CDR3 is TGTGCCAGCAGTGCACCGGAGTCACCGGGAGAGACCCAGTACTTC.

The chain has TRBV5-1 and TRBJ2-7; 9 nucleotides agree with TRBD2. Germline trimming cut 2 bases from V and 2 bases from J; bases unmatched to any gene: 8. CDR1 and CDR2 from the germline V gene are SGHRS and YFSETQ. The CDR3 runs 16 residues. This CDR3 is CASSFAASGEPYEQYF. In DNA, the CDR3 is TGCGCCAGCAGCTTCGCGGCTAGCGGGGAGCCCTACGAGCAGTACTTC.